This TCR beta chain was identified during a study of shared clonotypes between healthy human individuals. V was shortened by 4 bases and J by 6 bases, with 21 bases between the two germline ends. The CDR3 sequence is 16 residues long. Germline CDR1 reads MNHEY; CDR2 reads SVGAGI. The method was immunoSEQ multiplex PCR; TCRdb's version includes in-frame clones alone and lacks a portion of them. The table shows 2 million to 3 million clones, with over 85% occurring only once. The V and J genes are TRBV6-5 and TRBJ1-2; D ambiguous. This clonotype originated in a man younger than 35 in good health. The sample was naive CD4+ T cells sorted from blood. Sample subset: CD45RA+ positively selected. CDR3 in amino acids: CASSSTLALLTNGYTF. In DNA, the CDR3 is TGTGCCAGCAGTTCTACCTTGGCCCTCCTTACAAATGGCTACACCTTC.